This T cell receptor (beta chain) was identified during a study of blood T cell repertoires in COVID-19 (dated by TCRdb to the early 2020s). Regarding the complete study: Collaborator samples came from the United States, Italy and Spain and covered acute and convalescent phases of COVID-19. The material from the prospective study consisted of cDNA or gDNA derived from T cells, B-cell-depleted T cells, or PBMCs. Subjects who had been exposed to COVID-19, were actively infected with it, or had recovered from it provided the deeply sampled blood TCRbeta repertoires that made up the dataset. A freely available public database, intended as a resource for researchers studying the immune response to SARS-CoV-2, is where the repertoires were released. Samples were obtained from the ongoing ImmuneRACE study (first 160 participants) and from 1,254 subjects provided by 6 global collaborators. The sample metadata nearly always contained a de-identified subject ID, COVID-19 status, age in years and sex. Where available, HLA class I and class II types were taken from metadata supplied by the sample provider and were not determined by assay-based typing. Points the paper makes about the study in general: The quantity of clinical and demographic metadata differed by source and by participant and was supplied without curation.

A second Seattle source provided samples from volunteer blood donors who had recovered from COVID-19. Each collaborating institution followed its own protocols to collect whole blood in K2EDTA tubes. For TCRbeta analysis, collaborator samples were shipped as frozen whole blood, as isolated PBMCs, or as DNA extracted from either sample type. TCRbeta CDR3 regions were amplified from genomic DNA using the immunoSEQ Assay, a bias-controlled multiplex PCR. Per the original workflow: Within the assay, amplification of reference gene primers was used to estimate how many nucleated cells each sample contained. To quantify the absolute abundance of each unique TCRbeta CDR3 rearrangement, sequence reads were collapsed and filtered. Productive Simpson clonality was computed per sample as the square root of Simpson's diversity index over productive rearrangements. In its TCRdb copy, this immuneACCESS table keeps in-frame sequences only and misses some clones. Where compared with another copy, unresolved V genes explain less than half of these, and the others have no known cause. The V and J calls and the clone size are those of that table, but D and trimming were determined from the DNA. Present in this sample are fewer than 200,000 clones, 70% to 85% of which were seen just once. Together, the top ten hold 1% to 1.5% of the sample.

A remark on this clone: Its antigen remains undetermined. Per-base qualities were not stored, and no clone one base away is much larger.

Cut back by 3 bases and 4 bases, the V and J ends lie 10 bases apart. The germline V gene encodes CDR1 MNHNS and CDR2 SASEGT. Taken from cysteine to phenylalanine, the CDR3 has 14 residues. Only the CDR3 DNA is retained, 42 bases long and in frame from the first base. The TCR was taken from a man between 60 and 75 years old who had recovered from COVID-19. The sample comprised peripheral blood. The chain links TRBV6-1 with TRBJ1-3, with TRBD1 as a weak D call on 5 bases. The DNA sequence is as follows: TGTGCCAGCAGTGACAGGGCAAACGGAAACACCATATATTTT. Translated, this is CASSDRANGNTIYF.